This T cell receptor (beta chain) was sequenced for a study of early stage breast cancer tumors. In the study overall: Most invasive tumors, about 75% of the 16, were ER+/PR+/HER2-.

Study conclusions and caveats: Compared with adjacent normal breast tissue, tumors showed around 2.5-fold greater T cell density and higher clonality.

As regards this clone: Its cognate antigen is unknown.

Assay used: immunoSEQ multiplex PCR; TCRdb lists only in-frame clones, some missing. Of some 30,000 clones detected, around four fifths appear once; the ten largest clones hold 9.3%. The V and J ends lost 2 bases and 0 bases respectively, with 13 bases between them. Per the germline V gene, CDR1 is LNHDA and CDR2 is SQIVND (reference sequence). The CDR3 sequence is 16 residues long. The material sequenced was blood. The chain uses TRBV19 and TRBJ1-2; possibly TRBD1 for D (5 bases). The clonotype originates from a person aged 45 to 60 with breast cancer. CDR3 amino acids: CASSIPGLGSNYGYTF. CDR3 sequence (DNA): TGTGCCAGTAGTATACCAGGGTTGGGGTCTAACTATGGCTACACCTTC.